This passage covers 10 T cell receptor beta chains from one sample sequenced in a study of long-term antiretroviral therapy in people with HIV. Version v3.0 of the immunoSEQ assay was performed at survey level. Produced via immunoSEQ multiplex PCR; TCRdb's table is partial and in-frame only. This table holds 15,000 to 20,000 clones, around three quarters found once. The input for sequencing was unsorted PBMCs, taken 2.3 years after starting antiretroviral therapy. The origin of the receptors is a woman between 40 and 55 years old with HIV.

The V and J genes are TRBV5-6 and TRBJ2-7; tentative D call: TRBD2 (6 bases). The CDR3 has 13 residues. Germline loops: CDR1 SGHDT, CDR2 YYEEEE. V was clipped by 4 bases and J by 7 bases, with 15 bases between them. The CDR3 DNA follows: TGTGCCAGCAGCGTAATCGGAGGGGCGGAGCAGTACTTC. It translates to CASSVIGGAEQYF.

The rearrangement links TRBV2 to TRBJ1-5; possible D gene TRBD1, 5 bases. V lost 7 bases and J 6 bases, leaving 13 bases between the germline ends. The CDR3 totals 13 residues. Germline V gives CDR1 SNHLY, CDR2 FYNNEI. This CDR3 reads CASTQGWSQPQHF. In DNA form, the CDR3 reads TGTGCCAGCACCCAGGGATGGAGTCAGCCCCAGCATTTT.

This rearrangement joins TRBV19 to TRBJ1-1; unclear D gene. V lost 5 bases to trimming and J lost 8 bases, with 12 bases between them. The CDR3 spans 12 residues. Per germline, CDR1 LNHDA and CDR2 SQIVND (reference sequence). In DNA, the CDR3 is TGTGCCAGTAGTGGGGTCGACTGGGAAGCTTTCTTT. This sequence encodes CASSGVDWEAFF.

J is TRBJ2-5 and V is TRBV10-3; D uncertain. Germline V gene data show CDR1 as ENHRY and CDR2 as SYGVKD. V lost 3 bases to trimming and J lost 2 bases, with 10 bases between them. The CDR3 consists of 14 residues. The CDR3 spells CAISDSGEQETQYF. The CDR3 bases are TGTGCCATCAGTGACTCAGGAGAGCAAGAGACCCAGTACTTC.

This chain links TRBV7-9 with TRBJ1-1; D is possibly TRBD1 (6 bases). Germline loops: CDR1 SEHNR, CDR2 FQNEAQ (reference sequence). V was trimmed by 6 bases and J by 2 bases, leaving 13 bases between them. The CDR3 is made up of 14 amino acids. The CDR3 nucleotides read TGTGCCAGCAGGGCCCAGGGGCTAAACACTGAAGCTTTCTTT. This gives the protein CASRAQGLNTEAFF.

The chain combines TRBV6-1 with TRBJ1-2; TRBD1 matches at 11 bases. This CDR3 region has 14 residues. From germline, CDR1 is MNHNS and CDR2 SASEGT. The trim removed 6 bases at V and 5 bases at J, leaving 5 bases unmatched. The CDR3 DNA reads TGTGCCAGCAGCACGGGACAGGGGGGGTATGGCTACACCTTC. Translated: CASSTGQGGYGYTF.

The rearrangement joins TRBV7-8 to TRBJ2-7, with D unclear. V lost 5 bases, J lost 0 bases, and 8 bases lay in between. The CDR3 has 13 amino acids. CDR1 is SGHVS and CDR2 is FQNEAQ in the germline V gene. This CDR3 reads CASSPDTSYEQYF. For the CDR3, the DNA is TGTGCCAGCAGCCCCGACACCTCCTACGAGCAGTACTTC. Together with reference TRBV7-8 and TRBJ2-7, the CDR3 gives the full variable domain: GAGVSQSPRYKVAKRGQDVALRCDPISGHVSLFWYQQALGQGPEFLTYFQNEAQLDKSGLPSDRFFAERPEGSVSTLKIQRTQQEDSAVYLCASSPDTSYEQYFGPGTRLTVT.

The rearrangement links TRBV10-3 to TRBJ1-1; D gene unclear. There are 13 residues in the CDR3. The germline CDR1 and CDR2 sequences are ENHRY and SYGVKD. The V and J ends lost 0 bases and 6 bases respectively, with 8 bases between them. The CDR3: CAISESQSAEAFF. CDR3 in DNA: TGTGCCATCAGTGAGTCGCAGAGTGCTGAAGCTTTCTTT.

The chain couples TRBV4-1 to TRBJ1-4; TRBD1 matches 7 bases. The CDR3 sequence is 21 residues long. The V gene end was trimmed by 2 bases and the J gene end by 10 bases; junction bases not matched to a gene: 28. CDR1 and CDR2 from the germline V gene are MGHRA and YSYEKL. CDR3 bases: TGCGCCAGCAGCCAAATTCGGTACCGGGACAGTGCCGGGCTGGTGCCGGGAAAACTGTTTTTT. It codes for CASSQIRYRDSAGLVPGKLFF.

This sequence joins TRBV28 and TRBJ1-2; D not certain. V lost 3 bases to trimming and J lost 2 bases, with 10 bases between them. The CDR3 has 14 amino acids. CDR1 and CDR2 from the germline V gene are MDHEN and SYDVKM. CDR3 bases: TGTGCCAGCAGTTTCCGGTATCCCAACTATGGCTACACCTTC. It encodes CASSFRYPNYGYTF.